This is a list of T cell receptor beta chains from one sample in a study of cytomegalovirus exposure and HLA in healthy donors. Profiling relied on immunoSEQ multiplex PCR, and the TCRdb table lists in-frame clones only, not all of them. The sample has under 200,000 clones; roughly two thirds are singletons. Sequenced sample: PBMCs. The source of these receptors is a woman aged 18 to 35 in good health and CMV-seropositive. CDR3s include the opening cysteine and the closing phenylalanine or tryptophan.

>TRBJ2-7|TRBV2
CASRGDRGNRSSYEQYF
>TRBJ1-4|TRBV6-5
CASSYFAGTGLEKLFF
>TRBJ1-1|TRBV7-9
CASSYHRGNTEAFF
>TRBJ1-1|TRBV30
CAWSRDGNTEAFF
>TRBJ2-2|TRBV6-5
CASSYRTGELFF
>TRBJ2-7|TRBV13
CASSSLDRAGEKLYEQYF
>TRBJ2-7|TRBV19
CASSSSGSGEQYF
>TRBJ2-1|TRBV5-6
CASSGGRWTYNEQFF
>TRBJ1-2|TRBV27
CASSLRQNYGYTF
>TRBJ2-1|TRBV7-8
CASSVRTSGGRSYNEQFF